This T cell receptor beta chain is from a study of healthy donors' naive CD4 and CD8 T cells. Study-wide background: All functional IMGT TCR alpha variants were covered by new primers. Study-level points and caveats: Around 13% of CD4/CD8 propensity variance appeared explained by V, J and CDR3 charge.

Each TCR library used 500 ng of total RNA and a linear amplification protocol. Original analysis: 78,498 TCR alpha transcripts were sequenced from 5 healthy donors. TCRdb used MiXCR to reprocess the reads, holding one entry per CDR3 protein. TCRdb, not the original authors, processed these V and J calls. The table records 150,000 to 200,000 distinct CDR3 sequences, 65% to 80% of them present only once. The trim removed 4 bases at V and 4 bases at J, leaving 5 bases unmatched. This CDR3 contains 14 residues. Germline V lookup: CDR1 LNHDA, CDR2 SQIVND (reference sequence). This clonotype has just a few counts. Its antigen remains unidentified. Naive T cells were sorted: CD4+CD8-CD45RO-CD45RA+ for CD4+, CD8+CD4-CD45RA+CD27bright for CD8+.

Sequenced input: naive CD4+ and CD8+ T cells sorted from blood, pooled from several donors. This TCR was recovered from a pool of human donors in good health; the sample pools cells from several healthy donors. This chain joins TRBV19 and TRBJ2-7; TRBD1 agrees at 9 bases. The chain's CDR3 is CASSRTGASYEQYF. The CDR3 nucleotides read TGTGCCAGTAGTAGGACAGGGGCGTCATACGAGCAGTACTTC.